What follows are 31 T cell receptor beta chains derived from one specimen sequenced in a study of T cells after yellow fever vaccination. TCRdb re-analysed the 5' RACE reads in MiXCR, keeping a single row per CDR3 protein. The sample records hundreds of thousands of distinct CDR3 sequences, around 19% being singletons. Sequencing used PBMCs, obtained before the yellow fever booster vaccination. The receptors were gathered from a young man who received the YFV17D yellow fever vaccine.

The sample holds a few counts of this clonotype. The chain carries TRBV29-1 and TRBJ2-7, with 8 bases aligning to TRBD2. Unmatched junction bases numbered 12, after V lost 6 bases and J lost 2 bases. The CDR3 length is 15 residues. Per germline, CDR1 SQVTM and CDR2 ANQGSEA. The CDR3 DNA reads TGCAGCGTGGAGGTAGCGGGACATGAGACCTACGAGCAGTACTTC. This codes for CSVEVAGHETYEQYF.

The sample holds a few counts of this clonotype. The chain links TRBV9 to TRBJ1-2; D unresolved. This CDR3 contains 13 residues. Germline V lookup: CDR1 SGDLS, CDR2 YYNGEE. V was clipped by 0 bases and J by 6 bases, with 9 bases between them. CDR3 in amino acids: CASSVATLDGYTF. CDR3 in DNA: TGTGCCAGCAGCGTAGCGACTTTGGATGGCTACACCTTC.

The gene calls are TRBV10-2 and TRBJ1-3; D unresolved. CDR3 length equals 11 residues. Germline V CDR1 and CDR2: WSHSY, SAAADI. Trimming shortened V by 2 bases and J by 8 bases, and 4 bases separated the two germline ends. CDR3 residues: CASSEIDTIYF. As DNA, the CDR3 is TGCGCCAGCAGTGAGATTGACACCATATATTTT.

J is TRBJ2-1 and V is TRBV20-1; the D gene is possibly TRBD2 (6 bases). The CDR3 runs 12 residues. Germline V lookup: CDR1 DFQATT, CDR2 SNEGSKA (reference sequence). V gave up 5 bases and J gave up 3 bases, with 8 bases separating them. As DNA, the CDR3 is TGCAGTGCTTGGGGGGACTACAATGAGCAGTTCTTC. This codes for CSAWGDYNEQFF.

The chain links TRBV5-6 to TRBJ2-1; 8 bases map to TRBD1. V trimming: 5 bases; J trimming: 1 base; junction bases outside the gene matches: 5. The CDR3 runs to 15 residues. Germline loops: CDR1 SGHDT, CDR2 YYEEEE. CDR3 in DNA: TGTGCCAGCAGGAAAGGACAGGGATCCTACAATGAGCAGTTCTTC. Amino acids: CASRKGQGSYNEQFF.

The V and J genes are TRBV24-1 and TRBJ2-1; no firm D call. This CDR3 spans 11 amino acids. Trimming removed 9 bases from V and 0 bases from J, with 2 bases in between. CDR1 KGHDR and CDR2 SFDVKD come from the germline V gene. The CDR3 region is CATASYNEQFF. The CDR3, as DNA: TGTGCCACCGCCTCCTACAATGAGCAGTTCTTC.

The chain carries TRBV5-5 and TRBJ1-5; D unclear. Trimming removed 3 bases at V and 5 bases at J, with 12 bases between. The CDR3 consists of 14 residues. Germline-derived CDR1 and CDR2 are SGHKS and YYEKEE (reference sequence). CDR3 sequence: CASSSLISDQPQHF. Here the CDR3 DNA reads TGTGCCAGCAGCTCCCTTATTTCGGATCAGCCCCAGCATTTT.

The chain links TRBV10-3 to TRBJ2-3, with TRBD2 identical over 7 bases. The CDR3 spans 13 residues. The trim removed 6 bases at V and 3 bases at J, leaving 3 bases unmatched. Germline loops: CDR1 ENHRY, CDR2 SYGVKD. CDR3 DNA sequence: TGTGCCATCAGCCAGCGGGGAACAGATACGCAGTATTTT. Translated, it gives CAISQRGTDTQYF.

This clonotype came up a few times. The rearrangement links TRBV12-3 or TRBV12-4 to TRBJ2-2, with 7 bases matching TRBD1. J gave up 3 bases and V 7 bases, and 2 bases lay outside the gene matches. This CDR3 spans 13 amino acids. CDR3 region: CASKDRDTGELFF. The CDR3 region has the DNA TGTGCCAGCAAAGACAGGGACACCGGGGAGCTGTTTTTT.

J is TRBJ1-2 and V is TRBV20-1, with D uncertain. The CDR3 spans 14 residues. Germline V lookup: CDR1 DFQATT, CDR2 SNEGSKA (reference sequence). The V end was cut by 3 bases, the J end by 4 bases, with 15 bases between. The CDR3 sequence: CSASPPAGVYGYTF. The CDR3 DNA reads as TGCAGTGCTAGCCCCCCCGCAGGAGTCTATGGCTACACCTTC.

This clonotype was found a few times. The genes are TRBV4-3 and TRBJ2-2, with 11 bases aligning to TRBD2. CDR1 and CDR2 from the germline V gene are LGHNA and YSLEER. J lost 3 bases, V lost 4 bases, and 4 bases had no gene match. This CDR3 contains 16 residues. The CDR3 nucleotides are TGCGCCAGCAGCCCGGGACTAGCGGCTTACACCGGGGAGCTGTTTTTT. Protein sequence: CASSPGLAAYTGELFF.

V is TRBV7-9 and J is TRBJ2-7; TRBD1 matches 9 bases. Germline V CDR1 and CDR2: SEHNR, FQNEAQ (reference sequence). The CDR3 extends over 13 amino acids. Trimming at V came to 5 bases and at J to 11 bases, leaving 10 bases not matched to a gene. For the CDR3, the DNA is TGTGCCAGCAGCCCTAGGGACAGGGCCGGCAAGTACGTC. Protein sequence: CASSPRDRAGKYV.

This clonotype showed up just a few times. The chain has TRBV6-5 and TRBJ2-1; 8 bases match TRBD2. V shed 6 bases and J 10 bases; nucleotides not matched to a gene: 14. The CDR3 sequence is 15 residues long. The germline V gene has CDR1 MNHEY and CDR2 SVGAGI. The chain's CDR3 is CASRDGTRSSHEQFF. The DNA of the CDR3 is TGTGCCAGCAGAGATGGGACTAGAAGTTCGCACGAGCAGTTCTTC.

The chain employs TRBV13 and TRBJ2-6; 7 bases match TRBD2. Germline V gene sequence: CDR1 PRHDT, CDR2 FYEKMQ (reference sequence). Trimming cost V 5 bases and J 2 bases; bases outside gene matches: 9. This CDR3 comprises 17 residues. CDR3 nucleotide sequence: TGTGCCAGCAGCCTTACCGGCGGGGGTCCTGGGGCCAACGTCCTGACTTTC. Its protein is CASSLTGGGPGANVLTF.

This chain links TRBV7-9 with TRBJ2-3; TRBD2 is a possible D gene (6 bases). The germline CDR1 and CDR2 sequences are SEHNR and FQNEAQ (reference sequence). The CDR3 covers 16 residues. V lost 5 bases, J lost 0 bases, and 15 bases lay in between. The CDR3 DNA reads as TGTGCCAGCAGCCCAGGGAGGTTTAACAGCACAGATACGCAGTATTTT. Its translation is CASSPGRFNSTDTQYF.

The CDR3 region is CASSLLGGQGISGNTIYF. The CDR3 DNA reads TGTGCCAGCAGCTTGTTGGGTGGCCAGGGAATCTCTGGAAACACCATATATTTT. The genes are TRBV7-2 and TRBJ1-3; TRBD1 is a possible D gene (5 bases). This CDR3 spans 18 amino acids. Per the germline V gene, CDR1 is SGHTA and CDR2 is FQGNSA. V gave up 3 bases and J gave up 0 bases, with 18 bases separating them. The variable domain in full, with the rest retrieved from reference TRBV7-2 and TRBJ1-3, is GAGVSQSPSNKVTEKGKDVELRCDPISGHTALYWYRQSLGQGLEFLIYFQGNSAPDKSGLPSDRFSAERTGGSVSTLTIQRTQQEDSAVYLCASSLLGGQGISGNTIYFGEGSWLTVV.

This clonotype was recorded at least ten times. J is TRBJ2-2 and V is TRBV7-3, with 9 bases identical to TRBD1. The germline CDR1 and CDR2 sequences are SGHTA and FQGTGA. V was clipped by 2 bases and J by 4 bases; unmatched bases: 5. The CDR3 loop spans 16 amino acids. The CDR3 region has the DNA TGTGCCAGCAGCTTATCCGGGACAGGGCGCACCGGGGAGCTGTTTTTT. It translates to CASSLSGTGRTGELFF.

The sample holds a few counts of this clonotype. The V call is TRBV27, the J call TRBJ2-7; 11 positions match TRBD2. The CDR3 is made up of 15 amino acids. With V trimmed by 5 bases and J by 0 bases, 3 bases remained unmatched. Germline CDR1 and CDR2: MNHEY and SMNVEV (reference sequence). The CDR3 loop is CASSPSGGSSYEQYV. The CDR3 DNA sequence: TGTGCCAGCAGTCCTAGCGGGGGGAGCTCCTACGAGCAGTACGTC.

This chain connects TRBV4-1 to TRBJ1-5; D is unclear. This CDR3 has 14 residues. Germline V gene sequence: CDR1 MGHRA, CDR2 YSYEKL. V was clipped by 8 bases and J by 3 bases, with 14 bases between them. The CDR3 reads CASGSPGSNQPQHF. For the CDR3, the DNA is TGCGCCAGCGGGTCACCCGGATCCAATCAGCCCCAGCATTTT.

This clonotype was seen a few times. This chain uses TRBV27 with TRBJ2-3, with D maybe TRBD2 (5 bases). The CDR3 runs to 15 residues. V dropped 6 bases and J dropped 1 base, with 14 bases sitting between them. Germline values: CDR1 MNHEY, CDR2 SMNVEV (reference sequence). CDR3 DNA sequence: TGTGCCAGCAGCCCCGACTATCTTCGCACAGATACGCAGTATTTT. Encoded protein: CASSPDYLRTDTQYF.

The rearrangement joins TRBV7-2 to TRBJ1-5; D is unresolved. CDR3 length equals 13 residues. V lost 3 bases to trimming and J lost 5 bases, with 8 bases between them. Germline lookup yields CDR1 SGHTA and CDR2 FQGNSA. The CDR3 is CASSLDWDQPQHF. In DNA form, the CDR3 reads TGTGCCAGCAGCTTGGACTGGGATCAGCCCCAGCATTTT.

On this clonotype itself: This clone may be a read error of a much larger clone one base away. This sequence joins TRBV6-5 and TRBJ1-1; D gene unclear. The V gene's germline CDR1 is MNHEY and CDR2 SVGAGI. Trimming left V 0 bases short and J 3 bases short, with 5 bases between. The CDR3 has 13 residues. CDR3 DNA sequence: TGTGCCAGCAGTTACTCACAGTACACTGAAGCTTTCTTT. Amino acids: CASSYSQYTEAFF.

The chain employs TRBV7-9 and TRBJ2-3; a possible D gene is TRBD2 (6 bases). The CDR3 is made up of 16 amino acids. The ends were cut back, 5 bases at V and 0 bases at J, with 15 bases in the middle. CDR1 and CDR2 (germline): SEHNR, FQNEAQ (reference sequence). CDR3 sequence (DNA): TGTGCCAGCAGCCTACTGGAGGGATCTAGCACAGATACGCAGTATTTT. This sequence encodes CASSLLEGSSTDTQYF.

This clonotype was counted a few times. The chain has TRBV27 and TRBJ1-5, with D hard to call. The V gene lost 6 bases and the J gene lost 9 bases, with 15 bases spanning the gap. Germline V gene lookup returns CDR1 MNHEY and CDR2 SMNVEV (reference sequence). The CDR3 consists of 13 residues. The CDR3 spells CASRPNVFAPQHF. CDR3 in DNA: TGTGCCAGCAGACCCAACGTATTTGCGCCCCAGCATTTT.

This clonotype was detected once. The chain carries TRBV7-9 and TRBJ2-1; possibly TRBD2 for D (6 bases). CDR1 is SEHNR and CDR2 is FQNEAQ in the germline V gene (reference sequence). The CDR3 extends over 13 amino acids. Trimming removed 6 bases from V and 7 bases from J, with 13 bases in between. CDR3 region: CASRRGTPNEQFF. The CDR3 nucleotides are TGTGCCAGCAGACGGGGGACTCCGAATGAGCAGTTCTTC.

The V call is TRBV19, the J call TRBJ2-3; D call uncertain. There are 12 residues in the CDR3. V was clipped by 3 bases and J by 9 bases, with 10 bases between them. Germline lookup yields CDR1 LNHDA and CDR2 SQIVND (reference sequence). The CDR3 DNA is TGTGCCAGTAGTATCGAACCGGACACGCAGTATTTT. As protein: CASSIEPDTQYF.

The chain uses TRBV6-2 or TRBV6-3 and TRBJ2-5, with 9 bases aligning to TRBD2. The ends lost 5 bases at V and 3 bases at J; junction bases unmatched: 13. The V gene's germline CDR1 is MNHEY and CDR2 SVGEGT. This CDR3 region has 17 residues. The CDR3 region has the DNA TGTGCCAGCAGTGACTTGCGGGGGGGCCCTTCAGAAGAGACCCAGTACTTC. Its translation is CASSDLRGGPSEETQYF.

This clonotype was detected a few times. The chain is built from TRBV21-1 and TRBJ1-2; whether TRBD1, the table's D call, matches the DNA was not checked. TRBV21-1 is noted as a pseudogene. The CDR3 covers 15 residues. CDR3 region: CASIPGEGRNHGYTF. CDR3 DNA sequence: TGTGCCAGCATTCCGGGAGAGGGAAGGAATCATGGCTACACCTTC.

This chain connects TRBV20-1 to TRBJ2-7; no clear D. The CDR3 extends over 14 amino acids. The V gene's germline CDR1 is DFQATT and CDR2 SNEGSKA (reference sequence). V was clipped by 0 bases and J by 3 bases, with 12 bases between them. CDR3 nucleotide sequence: TGCAGTGCTAGAGATCCGAGGCGGTTCTACGAGCAGTACGTC. Amino acids: CSARDPRRFYEQYV.

This sequence joins TRBV12-3 or TRBV12-4 and TRBJ1-6; perhaps TRBD1 as D (5 bases). V was cut by 5 bases and J by 9 bases, with 17 bases left in between. The length of the CDR3 is 15 residues. The CDR3 protein is CASSIRGADGSPLHF. CDR3 DNA sequence: TGTGCCAGCAGTATCAGAGGGGCTGATGGTTCACCCCTCCACTTT.

This rearrangement joins TRBV4-3 to TRBJ2-4, with TRBD2 as a possible D gene (6 bases). CDR1 is LGHNA, CDR2 YSLEER, per germline. V gave up 0 bases and J gave up 13 bases, with 19 bases separating them. The CDR3 is 15 amino acids. CDR3 DNA sequence: TGCGCCAGCAGCCAAGATGCGGGGAAGAGGTCCCCACAGTACTTC. Protein product: CASSQDAGKRSPQYF.